The 9 T cell receptor beta chains presented below share a single source sample, sequenced in a study of cytomegalovirus exposure and HLA in healthy donors. 60 Vbeta and 13 Jbeta primers were used in PCR. The protocol was immunoSEQ multiplex PCR, while the TCRdb copy is restricted to in-frame clones and leaves out a portion. Found here are some 90,000 clones, approximately 80% of them singletons; the top ten hold around 25%. Material for sequencing was PBMCs. The receptors stem from a woman aged 50 to 65 in good health and CMV-seropositive.

By proportion, this clone is medium-sized (0.01 to 0.1%). The rearrangement joins TRBV2 to TRBJ2-6; D gene ambiguous. CDR1 is SNHLY and CDR2 is FYNNEI in the germline V gene. This CDR3 contains 15 residues. The V and J ends lost 1 base and 2 bases respectively, with 6 bases between them. CDR3: CASSEDQTGANVLTF. In DNA form, the CDR3 reads TGTGCCAGCAGTGAAGACCAGACTGGGGCCAACGTCCTGACTTTC.

This rearrangement joins TRBV13 to TRBJ1-3, with a tentative D call TRBD1 (5 bases). CDR3 length equals 14 residues. Germline loops: CDR1 PRHDT, CDR2 FYEKMQ (reference sequence). The V gene lost 5 bases and the J gene lost 0 bases, with 8 bases spanning the gap. CDR3 nucleotide sequence: TGTGCCAGCAGCCAACAGGCCTCTGGAAACACCATATATTTT. Protein product: CASSQQASGNTIYF.

This clone has only a few counts. V gene TRBV5-8 combines with J gene TRBJ2-7, with D possibly TRBD2 on 5 matching bases. The V gene's germline CDR1 is SGHTS and CDR2 YDEGEE. The CDR3 loop spans 14 amino acids. Trimming removed 7 bases from V and 4 bases from J, with 18 bases in between. The CDR3 loop reads CASRRRRGQYEQYF. CDR3 DNA: TGTGCCAGCCGCCGACGGAGAGGGCAATACGAGCAGTACTTC.

The rearrangement links TRBV18 to TRBJ2-3, with 7 bases identical to TRBD2. This CDR3 region has 17 residues. V was clipped by 3 bases and J by 1 base; unmatched bases: 10. Germline assignment: CDR1 KGHSH and CDR2 LQKENI. CDR3 sequence reads: CASSPRPGGAGTDTQYF. The CDR3 DNA follows: TGTGCCAGCTCACCCAGGCCGGGGGGAGCCGGCACAGATACGCAGTATTTT.

This clone was recorded only once. This sequence joins TRBV18 and TRBJ1-2; 9 bases agree with TRBD1. After removal of 2 bases from V and 6 bases from J, the junction contained 1 base not matched to a gene. The CDR3 covers 13 residues. Germline values: CDR1 KGHSH, CDR2 LQKENI. CDR3 nucleotides: TGTGCCAGCTCACCAAACAGGGGGCATGGCTACACCTTC. Its translation: CASSPNRGHGYTF. The whole variable domain, filled in from reference TRBV18 and TRBJ1-2, reads NAGVMQNPRHLVRRRGQEARLRCSPMKGHSHVYWYRQLPEEGLKFMVYLQKENIIDESGMPKERFSAEFPKEGPSILRIQQVVRGDSAAYFCASSPNRGHGYTFGSGTRLTVV.

This rearrangement joins TRBV12-5 to TRBJ1-4, with D hard to call. This CDR3 has 15 amino acids. Trimming left V 1 base short and J 4 bases short, with 10 bases between. Germline CDR1 and CDR2: LGHNT and FRNRAP. The CDR3 here is CASGLGEPFNEKLFF. The CDR3 bases are TGTGCTAGTGGTTTGGGAGAGCCTTTTAATGAAAAACTGTTTTTT.

The chain combines TRBV21-1 with TRBJ2-1; the table's D gene call, TRBD2, was not cross checked with the DNA. TRBV21-1 is classified as a pseudogene. There are 18 residues in the CDR3. DNA for the CDR3: TGTGCCAGCAGCAAAAAGGTAGCGGGAGGGCCGGTCTTCGATGAGCAGTTCTTC. Translating it yields CASSKKVAGGPVFDEQFF.

This chain uses TRBV12-5 with TRBJ2-1; possible D gene TRBD2, 6 bases. In germline, CDR1 is LGHNT, CDR2 FRNRAP. This CDR3 is built from 16 residues. Between the trimmed V and J ends, which lost 1 base and 8 bases, there was a span of 18 bases. This chain's CDR3 is CASGLGRNSGGDEQFF. In DNA, the CDR3 is TGTGCTAGTGGTTTGGGTCGGAACTCAGGCGGGGATGAGCAGTTCTTC.

This chain links TRBV6-5 with TRBJ1-5; D remains ambiguous. Deletions cut 6 bases from V and 3 bases from J, with 12 bases between. The germline gives CDR1 MNHEY, CDR2 SVGAGI. The CDR3 has 14 residues. The CDR3 DNA follows: TGTGCCAGCAGCCGCGGGTGGAACAATCAGCCCCAGCATTTT. Protein: CASSRGWNNQPQHF.